Each of the 2 T cell receptor beta chains below was sequenced from the same sample in a study of blood T cell repertoires in COVID-19. Generated by immunoSEQ multiplex PCR, the TCRdb table keeps only in-frame clones and is missing some. The data hold over 90,000 clones, with roughly 87% observed a single time. The sample taken for sequencing was peripheral blood. Receptor source: a human donor in a cohort sampled during active COVID-19.

The chain combines TRBV2 with TRBJ1-6; D perhaps matches TRBD1 (5 bases). The length of the CDR3 is 15 residues. V dropped 11 bases and J dropped 7 bases, with 21 bases sitting between them. The germline CDR1 and CDR2 sequences are SNHLY and FYNNEI. CDR3 sequence (DNA): TGTGCCGGTCACGAGCAGGGTTTTGGGAATTCACCCCTCCACTTT. Amino acid sequence: CAGHEQGFGNSPLHF.

The chain uses TRBV11-3 and TRBJ2-1, with 13 bases matching TRBD2. Trimming took 5 bases from V and 6 from J; bases not matched to a gene: 4. The CDR3 length is 15 residues. CDR1 is SGHNT and CDR2 is YENEEA in the germline V gene. CDR3: CASSDRLAGGNEQFF. The CDR3 DNA is TGTGCCAGCAGCGATCGACTAGCGGGAGGCAATGAGCAGTTCTTC.